The 16 T cell receptor beta chains listed next were all sequenced from one sample in a study of control samples from healthy donors and cancer patients. Using immunoSEQ multiplex PCR, the repertoire was profiled, and TCRdb retains in-frame clones only, with some absent. In the table there are around 50,000 clones, approximately 83% of which are singletons. Sequencing was performed on PBMCs. The receptors were sampled from a woman between 45 and 60 years old with lung cancer.

V is TRBV7-9 and J is TRBJ1-1; D unclear. Trimming left V 1 base short and J 6 bases short, with 12 bases between. Per germline, CDR1 SEHNR and CDR2 FQNEAQ (reference sequence). CDR3 length: 14 residues. The CDR3 spells CASSLVGPGAEAFF. Written as DNA, the CDR3 is TGTGCCAGCAGCTTAGTAGGCCCCGGGGCTGAAGCTTTCTTT.

This chain uses TRBV30 with TRBJ1-5; D gene unclear. Germline loops: CDR1 GTSNPN, CDR2 SVGIG (reference sequence). The CDR3 runs 13 residues. V was trimmed by 5 bases and J by 4 bases, leaving 12 bases between them. The CDR3 sequence: CAWGPPGNQPQHF. CDR3 sequence (DNA): TGTGCCTGGGGGCCCCCGGGGAATCAGCCCCAGCATTTT.

In DNA, the CDR3 is TGTGCCAGCAGCTGGTGGGAGTGGTCCGTTGGCTACACCTTC. Translating gives CASSWWEWSVGYTF. The chain joins TRBV5-6 to TRBJ1-2; D gene uncertain. CDR1 SGHDT and CDR2 YYEEEE come from the germline V gene. Trimming stripped 3 bases from V and 7 bases from J, with 16 bases between. The CDR3 sequence is 14 residues long.

V usage is TRBV6-5 and J usage is TRBJ2-2; D not certain. Per the germline V gene, CDR1 is MNHEY and CDR2 is SVGAGI. Trimming shortened V by 7 bases and J by 1 base, and 4 bases separated the two germline ends. CDR3 length: 12 amino acids. The CDR3 region has the DNA TGTGCCAGCAACGTGAACACCGGGGAGCTGTTTTTT. Residues: CASNVNTGELFF.

The J gene is TRBJ2-3, the V gene TRBV6-2 or TRBV6-3; TRBD1 aligns across 8 bases. The CDR3 extends over 18 amino acids. J lost 1 base, V lost 0 bases, and 9 bases had no gene match. Germline V CDR1 and CDR2: MNHEY, SVGEGT. CDR3 loop: CASSYSNQGAYRTDTQYF. The CDR3 DNA follows: TGTGCCAGCAGTTACTCGAACCAGGGGGCTTACCGCACAGATACGCAGTATTTT.

The rearrangement links TRBV4-3 to TRBJ1-2; D call uncertain. The germline V and J ends were trimmed by 0 bases and 5 bases, with 25 bases remaining between them. The CDR3 loop spans 19 amino acids. Per germline, CDR1 LGHNA and CDR2 YSLEER. CDR3 region: CASSQDRSMSVRGVYGYTF. The CDR3 nucleotides are TGCGCCAGCAGCCAAGATCGTAGTATGTCGGTCCGTGGAGTATATGGCTACACCTTC.

The chain carries TRBV4-3 and TRBJ2-5; 7 bases are shared with TRBD1. V lost 0 bases to trimming and J lost 6 bases; unmatched junction nucleotides: 7. The CDR3 is made up of 15 amino acids. Per germline, CDR1 LGHNA and CDR2 YSLEER. The DNA of the CDR3 is TGCGCCAGCAGCCAAGACCGGGACAGAGGAAAGACCCAGTACTTC. Translating gives CASSQDRDRGKTQYF.

This chain connects TRBV9 to TRBJ1-4, with 9 nucleotides matching TRBD1. The CDR3 consists of 15 residues. CDR1 SGDLS and CDR2 YYNGEE come from the germline V gene. After removal of 2 bases from V and 8 bases from J, the junction contained 7 bases not matched to a gene. The CDR3 loop reads CASSVTQGAQEKLFF. The CDR3 region has the DNA TGTGCCAGCAGCGTTACACAGGGGGCACAGGAAAAACTGTTTTTT.

The V gene is TRBV3-1 (or the pseudogene TRBV3-2), the J gene TRBJ1-5, with D maybe TRBD1 (5 bases). Germline CDR1 LGHDT, CDR2 YNNKEL (reference sequence). This CDR3 has 16 residues. V lost 0 bases and J lost 6, with 15 bases in between. For the CDR3, the DNA is TGTGCCAGCAGCCAAGATAGAGGGGAGGAAGGTCAGCCCCAGCATTTT. This gives the protein CASSQDRGEEGQPQHF.

This clone was picked up one time. The V and J genes are TRBV28 and TRBJ1-2; TRBD1 matches at 9 bases. V lost 5 bases to trimming and J lost 3 bases; unmatched junction nucleotides: 7. The CDR3 consists of 15 residues. Germline lookup yields CDR1 MDHEN and CDR2 SYDVKM. The CDR3 loop reads CASSPGQGYDYGYTF. The DNA of the CDR3 is TGTGCCAGCAGTCCTGGACAGGGGTACGACTATGGCTACACCTTC.

This chain links TRBV6-2 or TRBV6-3 with TRBJ1-5, with a weak D call TRBD1 (5 bases). V lost 6 bases, J lost 1 base, and 19 bases lay in between. Per germline, CDR1 MNHEY and CDR2 SVGEGT. This CDR3 comprises 17 residues. CDR3 coding DNA: TGTGCCAGCAGCTCCCAATGGGGTGGGACGAGCAATCAGCCCCAGCATTTT. It codes for CASSSQWGGTSNQPQHF.

CDR3 sequence reads: CASSLRQQETQYF. The CDR3 DNA follows: TGTGCCAGCAGCTTACGACAGCAAGAGACCCAGTACTTC. The chain carries TRBV7-3 and TRBJ2-5; a weak D match, TRBD1 (5 bases). CDR1 is SGHTA, CDR2 FQGTGA, per germline. The length of the CDR3 is 13 residues. Between the trimmed V and J ends, which lost 2 bases and 2 bases, there was a span of 6 bases.

The gene calls are TRBV5-4 and TRBJ2-5, with 7 bases aligning to TRBD1. CDR1 and CDR2 (germline): SGHNT, YYREEE (reference sequence). The CDR3 covers 14 residues. Trimming at V came to 2 bases and at J to 4 bases, leaving 5 bases not matched to a gene. The CDR3 DNA follows: TGTGCCAGCAGCTTAACGGCAGGGGGAGAGACCCAGTACTTC. Protein sequence: CASSLTAGGETQYF.

The V gene is TRBV6-2 or TRBV6-3, the J gene TRBJ2-3; a weak D match, TRBD2 (7 bases). Germline lookup yields CDR1 MNHEY and CDR2 SVGEGT. The CDR3 spans 15 residues. The V end lost 5 bases, the J end lost 4 bases, and 16 bases lay between the germline ends. CDR3 nucleotides: TGTGCCAGCAGTCCCTGGGGGGGGGCCTCAGATACGCAGTATTTT. Translated, it gives CASSPWGGASDTQYF.

The chain is built from TRBV7-8 and TRBJ1-1; D ambiguous. V lost 6 bases and J 4 bases, leaving 12 bases between the germline ends. Germline lookup yields CDR1 SGHVS and CDR2 FQNEAQ. The CDR3 is 13 residues long. The CDR3 protein is CASRIHMGTEAFF. The CDR3 DNA sequence: TGTGCCAGCAGAATCCACATGGGCACTGAAGCTTTCTTT. Looking up the rest from reference TRBV7-8 and TRBJ1-1 gives the full variable domain: GAGVSQSPRYKVAKRGQDVALRCDPISGHVSLFWYQQALGQGPEFLTYFQNEAQLDKSGLPSDRFFAERPEGSVSTLKIQRTQQEDSAVYLCASRIHMGTEAFFGQGTRLTVV.

The rearrangement links TRBV12-3 or TRBV12-4 to TRBJ2-3, with D perhaps TRBD2 (6 bases). The V and J ends lost 7 bases and 4 bases respectively, with 12 bases between them. The CDR3 loop spans 13 amino acids. This CDR3 reads CASNRGMADTQYF. CDR3 bases: TGTGCCAGCAACCGGGGGATGGCAGATACGCAGTATTTT.